This T cell receptor (beta chain) was sequenced for a study of T cell repertoires in ileal Crohn's disease. TCRB immunosequencing input was about 0.55 micrograms of biopsy DNA per sample. Using immunoSEQ multiplex PCR, the repertoire was profiled, and TCRdb retains in-frame clones only, with some absent. This table has over 12,000 clones, roughly four fifths appearing once. CDR3 size: 13 residues. CDR1 is SNHLY, CDR2 FYNNEI, per germline. Trimming stripped 8 bases from V and 0 bases from J, with 8 bases between. This clone was seen only a few times. The chain combines TRBV2 with TRBJ2-1; D remains unclear. This sequence originates from an adult with Crohn's disease. The sample was ileal tissue. The CDR3 loop is CASAWSSYNEQFF. The CDR3, as DNA: TGTGCCAGCGCCTGGAGCTCCTACAATGAGCAGTTCTTC.